This section outlines one T cell receptor beta chain sequence together with its context. The antigen it binds to is not known. Base quality data are lacking; no much larger clone is found one base away. The immunoSEQ Assay, a bias-controlled multiplex PCR, was used to amplify TCRbeta CDR3 regions from genomic DNA. Regarding the original processing steps: Within the assay, amplification of reference gene primers was used to estimate how many nucleated cells each sample contained. Sequence reads were collapsed and filtered to measure the absolute abundance of every unique TCRbeta CDR3 rearrangement. For each sample, productive Simpson clonality was calculated as the square root of Simpson's diversity index over productive rearrangements. Imported from immuneACCESS, the table was reduced by TCRdb to in-frame sequences with V and J called. These copies leave out some clones; in studies compared against another copy, an unresolved V gene accounts for under half, and the cause of the remainder is not known. V and J calls and clone size are copied from that table; D and trimming were computed from the DNA. The sample yields about 150,000 clones; roughly 79% were counted once. The top ten clones comprise 7% to 10% of the sample.

The record originates from a study of blood T cell repertoires in COVID-19 (dated by TCRdb to about 2020). Regarding the research as a whole: The collaborator samples originated in the United States, Italy and Spain and spanned the acute and convalescent phases of COVID-19. Samples were obtained from the ongoing ImmuneRACE study (first 160 participants) and from 1,254 subjects provided by 6 global collaborators. Deeply sampled blood TCRbeta repertoires from subjects exposed to, actively infected with, or recovered from COVID-19 were included in the dataset. The material from the prospective study consisted of cDNA or gDNA derived from T cells, B-cell-depleted T cells, or PBMCs. HLA class I and class II types, where available, came from metadata supplied by the sample provider rather than from assay-based typing. A freely available public database, intended as a resource for researchers studying the immune response to SARS-CoV-2, is where the repertoires were released. A de-identified subject ID, COVID-19 status, age in years and sex were almost always included in the sample metadata. The full study reports these points: The amount of clinical and demographic metadata varied by source and participant and was provided uncurated.

Sequences SQVTM (CDR1) and ANQGSEA (CDR2) are obtained from the germline V gene. V is clipped by 7 bases and J by 7 bases, and the sequence between their germline boundaries is 17 bases long. The CDR3 sequence holds 12 residues, the cysteine and phenylalanine included. The DNA shown is the 36-base CDR3, in frame from base 1. Each collaborating institution followed its own protocols to collect whole blood in K2EDTA tubes. For TCRbeta analysis, collaborators shipped samples in one of three forms: frozen whole blood, isolated PBMCs, or DNA extracted from either of those sample types. The V and J genes are TRBV29-1 and TRBJ2-7; the D gene is possibly TRBD2, with 6 bases matching. The TCR was taken from a human donor with acute or convalescent COVID-19. The donor label of this sample is uncertain. The sequenced sample consisted of peripheral blood. CDR3 loop: CSGKGLGWEQYF. The bases are TGCAGCGGCAAGGGACTGGGGTGGGAGCAGTACTTC.